This T cell receptor beta chain was documented in a study of T-cell memory formation after mild COVID-19. Constant-segment primers served in 5'RACE that generated TCR alpha and TCR beta cDNA libraries bearing sample barcodes and UMIs. TCRdb reanalysed the 5' RACE reads using MiXCR and keeps one entry per CDR3 protein. The sample holds about 180,000 distinct CDR3 sequences; under 20% are singletons and the top ten take about 4%. The CDR3 covers 14 residues. V was shortened by 8 bases and J by 4 bases, with 14 bases between the two germline ends. Study results and limitations: Shrinking CD4+ clones were chiefly CM and EM; CD8+ ones were chiefly EMRA. The study found balanced CD4/CD8 in clones contracting day 15 to 85 and a CD4+ lean in later expanders.

As regards this clonotype: The antigen is undetermined.

V and J are TRBV12-3 or TRBV12-4 and TRBJ2-2; TRBD1 is a possible D gene (6 bases). The source of this sequence is a man between 18 and 35 years old who had mild COVID-19 (a few samples of this study predate the infection). Cell type and time point are not known. Material for sequencing was PBMCs or a T cell subset sorted from them (not recorded which). In DNA form, the CDR3 reads TGTGCCAGCCAAGACGGGACACTCACCGGGGAGCTGTTTTTT. Translating it yields CASQDGTLTGELFF.